A single sample is the source of the 28 T cell receptor beta chains below, sequenced in a study of T cells after yellow fever vaccination. TCRdb re-analysed the 5' RACE reads in MiXCR, keeping a single row per CDR3 protein. The sample has some 350,000 distinct CDR3 sequences, about 4% seen once. Sample: PBMCs, taken 5 days after the yellow fever booster vaccination. Receptors originate from a man aged 18-30 years who received the YFV17D yellow fever vaccine.

This clonotype was seen ten or more times. The rearrangement joins TRBV20-1 to TRBJ2-1, with 13 bases fitting TRBD2. The CDR3 is 15 amino acids. J was trimmed by 6 bases and V by 0 bases; bases with no gene match: 2. Per germline, CDR1 DFQATT and CDR2 SNEGSKA (reference sequence). CDR3 protein: CSARDRLAGGNEQFF. DNA for the CDR3: TGCAGTGCTAGAGATCGACTAGCGGGGGGCAATGAGCAGTTCTTC.

This clonotype was seen a handful of times. The chain employs TRBV7-2 and TRBJ2-6; unclear D gene. Germline CDR1 reads SGHTA; CDR2 reads FQGNSA. The CDR3 is 13 residues long. V dropped 4 bases and J dropped 6 bases, with 7 bases sitting between them. CDR3 DNA sequence: TGTGCCAGCAGCTCTCAGGAGGCCAACGTCCTGACTTTC. It codes for CASSSQEANVLTF.

A few counts support this clonotype. The chain has TRBV12-3 or TRBV12-4 and TRBJ2-3, with 11 bases aligning to TRBD2. This CDR3 is built from 16 residues. The V gene end was trimmed by 5 bases and the J gene end by 0 bases; junction bases not matched to a gene: 4. The chain's CDR3 is CASSPASGGSTDTQYF. The DNA of the CDR3 is TGTGCCAGCAGTCCCGCTAGCGGGGGGAGCACAGATACGCAGTATTTT.

This clonotype was counted only a few times. This chain links TRBV7-2 with TRBJ2-7; D is possibly TRBD1 or TRBD2 (5 bases each). CDR1 is SGHTA, CDR2 FQGNSA, per germline. There are 14 residues in the CDR3. Trimming took 5 bases from V and 4 from J, leaving 15 bases between them. The CDR3 coding sequence is TGTGCCAGCAGCCCTGCCGGGACGGAGTACGAGCAGTACTTC. The encoded protein is CASSPAGTEYEQYF. The variable domain in full, with the rest retrieved from reference TRBV7-2 and TRBJ2-7, is GAGVSQSPSNKVTEKGKDVELRCDPISGHTALYWYRQSLGQGLEFLIYFQGNSAPDKSGLPSDRFSAERTGGSVSTLTIQRTQQEDSAVYLCASSPAGTEYEQYFGPGTRLTVT.

This clonotype was found a few times. The chain couples TRBV24-1 to TRBJ2-6; 10 bases are shared with TRBD1. Looked up from germline, CDR1 is KGHDR and CDR2 is SFDVKD. The CDR3 covers 20 residues. V shed 4 bases and J 2 bases; nucleotides not matched to a gene: 13. DNA of the CDR3: TGTGCCACCAGTGACCATCGTACCGGGACAGGGGACGCTGGGGCCAACGTCCTGACTTTC. It is translated as CATSDHRTGTGDAGANVLTF.

The J gene is TRBJ2-5, the V gene TRBV20-1; no reliable D call. This CDR3 has 14 residues. CDR1 and CDR2 from the germline V gene are DFQATT and SNEGSKA (reference sequence). V was shortened by 2 bases and J by 2 bases, with 12 bases between the two germline ends. The CDR3 DNA reads TGCAGTGCTAGAACCCCTAGTCGGCAAGAGACCCAGTACTTC. It translates to CSARTPSRQETQYF.

This clonotype occurred many times. The rearrangement links TRBV28 to TRBJ2-2, with 9 positions matching TRBD2. Germline V lookup: CDR1 MDHEN, CDR2 SYDVKM. Germline trimming cut 4 bases from V and 0 bases from J; bases unmatched to any gene: 12. The CDR3 covers 19 residues. The chain's CDR3 is CASSSSWRGGFTNTGELFF. CDR3 bases: TGTGCCAGCAGTTCCTCCTGGCGGGGGGGTTTCACGAACACCGGGGAGCTGTTTTTT.

The chain links TRBV7-2 to TRBJ2-3, with a tentative D call TRBD1 (5 bases). The CDR3 loop spans 15 amino acids. CDR1 SGHTA and CDR2 FQGNSA come from the germline V gene. V lost 4 bases and J 2 bases, leaving 13 bases between the germline ends. Written as DNA, the CDR3 is TGTGCCAGCAGCTCTCTGGGGCCAACCACAGATACGCAGTATTTT. It codes for CASSSLGPTTDTQYF.

This clonotype was counted ten times or more. The chain couples TRBV5-1 to TRBJ2-5; 8 bases match TRBD1. Trimming removed 5 bases from V and 4 bases from J; junction bases left unmatched: 13. The germline V gene encodes CDR1 SGHRS and CDR2 YFSETQ. CDR3 length equals 16 residues. CDR3 in amino acids: CASRRWTGREGETQYF. The CDR3, as DNA: TGCGCCAGCAGGCGATGGACAGGGAGAGAAGGAGAGACCCAGTACTTC. The variable domain in full, completed from reference TRBV5-1 and TRBJ2-5, reads KAGVTQTPRYLIKTRGQQVTLSCSPISGHRSVSWYQQTPGQGLQFLFEYFSETQRNKGNFPGRFSGRQFSNSRSEMNVSTLELGDSALYLCASRRWTGREGETQYFGPGTRLLVL.

This clonotype was seen a handful of times. This sequence joins TRBV7-7 and TRBJ2-5; no definite D call. Trimming took 1 base from V and 5 from J, leaving 11 bases between them. Germline CDR1 reads SSHAT; CDR2 reads FNYEAQ (reference sequence). This CDR3 has 14 amino acids. CDR3 in DNA: TGTGCCAGCAGCTTAGGGTCGCGAGTGGAGACCCAGTACTTC. Its protein is CASSLGSRVETQYF.

This clonotype showed up many times. The chain has TRBV7-3 and TRBJ2-3; D unclear. Trimming left V 5 bases short and J 5 bases short, with 11 bases between. This CDR3 has 13 residues. Germline CDR1 is SGHTA and CDR2 is FQGTGA. The chain's CDR3 is CASSLSSRDTQYF. As DNA, the CDR3 is TGTGCCAGCAGCCTTTCCAGTCGAGATACGCAGTATTTT.

The chain recombines TRBV6-2 or TRBV6-3 with TRBJ2-7; D is undetermined. Trimming cost V 4 bases and J 6 bases, with 10 bases left between them. Germline V gene data show CDR1 as MNHEY and CDR2 as SVGEGT. This CDR3 is built from 12 residues. CDR3 loop: CASSLGYGEQYV. CDR3 DNA: TGTGCCAGCAGTTTAGGGTACGGCGAGCAGTACGTC.

This clonotype was found many times. The CDR3 reads CASSPLLLLSTDTQYF. CDR3 DNA: TGCGCCAGCAGCCCTCTACTACTCCTCAGCACAGATACGCAGTATTTT. The chain joins TRBV5-1 to TRBJ2-3; D gene unclear. The ends were cut back, 4 bases at V and 0 bases at J, with 15 bases in the middle. Germline V lookup: CDR1 SGHRS, CDR2 YFSETQ. The CDR3 has 16 residues.

About this clonotype itself: Compared with germline, one end of the junction differs, possibly owing to a read error. The genes are TRBV7-7 and TRBJ2-2; possible D gene TRBD2, 5 bases. The CDR3 is 15 amino acids. The germline V gene encodes CDR1 SSHAT and CDR2 FNYEAQ (reference sequence). The CDR3 reads CASSLREGPPGELFF. DNA for the CDR3: TGTGCTAGCAGCTTAAGAGAGGGTCCTCCCGGGGAGCTGTTTTTT.

The sample holds a few counts of this clonotype. The chain carries TRBV2 and TRBJ2-6; D call uncertain. The CDR3 totals 12 residues. CDR1 is SNHLY and CDR2 is FYNNEI in the germline V gene. V dropped 7 bases and J dropped 4 bases, with 5 bases sitting between them. The CDR3 loop is CASILGANVLTF. CDR3 nucleotides: TGTGCCAGCATCCTCGGGGCCAACGTCCTGACTTTC. The full variable domain, rest sourced from reference TRBV2 and TRBJ2-6, is EPEVTQTPSHQVTQMGQEVILRCVPISNHLYFYWYRQILGQKVEFLVSFYNNEISEKSEIFDDQFSVERPDGSNFTLKIRSTKLEDSAMYFCASILGANVLTFGAGSRLTVL.

This clonotype was counted ten times or more. This chain uses TRBV10-3 with TRBJ2-1; TRBD1 is a possible D gene (5 bases). The CDR3 runs 12 residues. V lost 7 bases to trimming and J lost 4 bases, with 8 bases between them. Germline V lookup: CDR1 ENHRY, CDR2 SYGVKD. The CDR3 DNA sequence: TGTGCCATCACCGACAGTTACAATGAGCAGTTCTTC. Its translation: CAITDSYNEQFF.

J is TRBJ2-3 and V is TRBV5-1; tentative D call: TRBD1 (5 bases). The CDR3 runs 15 residues. The V gene's germline CDR1 is SGHRS and CDR2 YFSETQ. V was trimmed by 4 bases and J by 4 bases, leaving 16 bases between them. This CDR3 is CASSLGLGVPDTQYF. The CDR3, as DNA: TGCGCCAGCAGCCTGGGGTTAGGGGTCCCAGATACGCAGTATTTT.

In its sample, this clonotype was seen many times. The rearrangement joins TRBV4-1 to TRBJ1-5, with D maybe TRBD1 (6 bases). Trimming cost V 3 bases and J 5 bases, with 14 bases left between them. In germline, CDR1 is MGHRA, CDR2 YSYEKL. CDR3 length: 15 residues. The CDR3 bases are TGCGCCAGCAGCCATCCCGGGACACGGTATCAGCCCCAGCATTTT. It is translated as CASSHPGTRYQPQHF.

The chain links TRBV4-1 to TRBJ1-2, with a possible D match to TRBD1 (6 bases). This CDR3 spans 14 amino acids. Germline-derived CDR1 and CDR2 are MGHRA and YSYEKL. V lost 1 base, J lost 3 bases, and 9 bases lay in between. The CDR3 region is CASSQVQGDYGYTF. The CDR3 DNA sequence: TGCGCCAGCAGCCAAGTACAGGGAGACTATGGCTACACCTTC.

The rearrangement uses TRBV12-3 or TRBV12-4 and TRBJ2-7; TRBD1 aligns across 8 bases. The trim removed 8 bases at V and 2 bases at J, leaving 8 bases unmatched. The CDR3 runs to 14 residues. The CDR3 region is CASSPGGRTYEQYV. The DNA of the CDR3 is TGTGCCAGCTCCCCAGGGGGCAGGACCTACGAGCAGTACGTC.

The chain joins TRBV18 to TRBJ2-7; 8 bases are a match to TRBD1. Germline CDR1 and CDR2: KGHSH and LQKENI. The length of the CDR3 is 15 residues. V lost 4 bases to trimming and J lost 2 bases; unmatched junction nucleotides: 7. CDR3 DNA: TGTGCCAGCTCACTCCAGCCGGGACAGGCCTACGAGCAGTACTTC. Protein product: CASSLQPGQAYEQYF.

The chain employs TRBV5-1 and TRBJ2-2, with a tentative D call TRBD1 (5 bases). CDR3 length: 13 residues. With 2 bases removed from V and 5 bases from J, the gap between germline ends came to 7 bases. Germline CDR1 SGHRS, CDR2 YFSETQ. The CDR3 DNA follows: TGCGCCAGCAGCTTTGCAGGGACCGGGGAGCTGTTTTTT. It encodes CASSFAGTGELFF. Variable domain in full (rest from reference TRBV5-1 and TRBJ2-2): KAGVTQTPRYLIKTRGQQVTLSCSPISGHRSVSWYQQTPGQGLQFLFEYFSETQRNKGNFPGRFSGRQFSNSRSEMNVSTLELGDSALYLCASSFAGTGELFFGEGSRLTVL.

Only a few counts were recorded for this clonotype. V usage is TRBV18 and J usage is TRBJ2-1; D gene unclear. This CDR3 spans 15 amino acids. V was clipped by 3 bases and J by 4 bases, with 13 bases between them. Germline V gives CDR1 KGHSH, CDR2 LQKENI. The CDR3 here is CASSPPVGIYNEQFF. CDR3 in DNA: TGTGCCAGCTCACCTCCCGTGGGGATATACAATGAGCAGTTCTTC.

The sample holds a few counts of this clonotype. This chain links TRBV7-2 with TRBJ1-1, with D unclear. There are 14 residues in the CDR3. Trimming removed 2 bases at V and 3 bases at J, with 10 bases between. CDR1 and CDR2 from the germline V gene are SGHTA and FQGNSA. The CDR3 coding sequence is TGTGCCAGCAGCTTATACGGCGCCGACACTGAAGCTTTCTTT. This gives the protein CASSLYGADTEAFF.

This clonotype was seen more than once but under ten times. In DNA form, the CDR3 reads TGCGCCAGCAGCCAGGGGGGCCTACAAGAGACCCAGTACTTC. It is translated as CASSQGGLQETQYF. V is TRBV4-1 and J is TRBJ2-5; D could derive from TRBD1 or TRBD2 (6 bases each). CDR1 is MGHRA, CDR2 YSYEKL, per germline. CDR3 length equals 14 residues. Trimming cost V 3 bases and J 2 bases, with 10 bases left between them.

This clonotype has just a few counts. This chain links TRBV18 with TRBJ2-7; no definite D call. The CDR3 consists of 14 residues. The V end lost 2 bases, the J end lost 1 base, and 9 bases lay between the germline ends. CDR1 and CDR2 (germline): KGHSH, LQKENI. The CDR3 coding sequence is TGTGCCAGCTCACCAATGGCCAGGTCCTACGAGCAGTACGTC. This codes for CASSPMARSYEQYV.

This clonotype was seen a handful of times. The rearrangement uses TRBV20-1 and TRBJ1-1; perhaps TRBD1 as D (5 bases). The CDR3 extends over 13 amino acids. V lost 3 bases and J lost 4, with 12 bases in between. Germline CDR1 DFQATT, CDR2 SNEGSKA (reference sequence). The CDR3 sequence is CSASRAGGTEAFF. The DNA of the CDR3 is TGCAGTGCTAGTAGGGCCGGGGGCACTGAAGCTTTCTTT.

This clonotype appeared a few times. The chain is built from TRBV11-2 and TRBJ1-2; D is unresolved. Trimming removed 1 base at V and 4 bases at J, with 19 bases between. CDR3 length: 17 residues. Germline V gene sequence: CDR1 SGHAT, CDR2 FQNNGV. The CDR3 nucleotides are TGTGCCAGCAGCTTAGGCAGCTTTAGGAGGATTGGCTATGGCTACACCTTC. Translated, it gives CASSLGSFRRIGYGYTF. The full variable domain, its missing parts supplied by reference TRBV11-2 and TRBJ1-2, is EAGVAQSPRYKIIEKRQSVAFWCNPISGHATLYWYQQILGQGPKLLIQFQNNGVVDDSQLPKDRFSAERLKGVDSTLKIQPAKLEDSAVYLCASSLGSFRRIGYGYTFGSGTRLTVV.